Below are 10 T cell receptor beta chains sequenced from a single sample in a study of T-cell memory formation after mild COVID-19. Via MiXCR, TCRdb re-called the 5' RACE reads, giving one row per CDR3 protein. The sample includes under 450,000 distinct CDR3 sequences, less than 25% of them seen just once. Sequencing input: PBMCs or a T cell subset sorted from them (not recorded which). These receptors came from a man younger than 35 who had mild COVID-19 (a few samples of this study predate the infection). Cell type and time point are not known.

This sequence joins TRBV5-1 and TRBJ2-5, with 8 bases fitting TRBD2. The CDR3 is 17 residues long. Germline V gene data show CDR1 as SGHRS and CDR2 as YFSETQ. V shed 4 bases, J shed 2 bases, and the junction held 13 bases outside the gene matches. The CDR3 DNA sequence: TGCGCCAGCAGCCACCTAGCTACTAGCGGCCAACAAGAGACCCAGTACTTC. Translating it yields CASSHLATSGQQETQYF.

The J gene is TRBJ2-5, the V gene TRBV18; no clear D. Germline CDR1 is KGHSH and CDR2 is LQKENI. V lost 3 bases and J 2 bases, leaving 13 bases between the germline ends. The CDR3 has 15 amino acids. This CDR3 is CASSPLARNQETQYF. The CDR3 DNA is TGTGCCAGCTCACCCCTGGCCAGGAATCAAGAGACCCAGTACTTC.

The CDR3 coding sequence is TGTGCCAGCAGCTCCGACGACAATGAGCAGTTCTTC. Protein: CASSSDDNEQFF. The chain recombines TRBV7-8 with TRBJ2-1, with D uncertain. Trimming stripped 4 bases from V and 5 bases from J, with 6 bases between. The CDR3 is made up of 12 amino acids. Germline V gives CDR1 SGHVS, CDR2 FQNEAQ.

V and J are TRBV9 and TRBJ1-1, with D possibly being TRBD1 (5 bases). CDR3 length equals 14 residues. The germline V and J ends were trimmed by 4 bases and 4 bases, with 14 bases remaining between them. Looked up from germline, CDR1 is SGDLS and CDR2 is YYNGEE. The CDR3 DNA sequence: TGTGCCAGCAGCCTGACTCAGGGACTCACTGAAGCTTTCTTT. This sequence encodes CASSLTQGLTEAFF.

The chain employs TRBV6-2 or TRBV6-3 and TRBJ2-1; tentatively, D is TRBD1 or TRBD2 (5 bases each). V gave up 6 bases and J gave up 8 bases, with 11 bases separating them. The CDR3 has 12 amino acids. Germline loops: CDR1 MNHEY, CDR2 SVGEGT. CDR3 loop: CASRAGTDEQFF. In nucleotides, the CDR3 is TGTGCCAGCAGGGCAGGGACGGATGAGCAGTTCTTC.

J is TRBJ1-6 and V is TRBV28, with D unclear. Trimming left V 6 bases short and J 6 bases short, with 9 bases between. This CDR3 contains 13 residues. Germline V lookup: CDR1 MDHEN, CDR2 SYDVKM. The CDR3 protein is CASSPSPNSPLHF. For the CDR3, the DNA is TGTGCCAGCAGCCCTTCACCTAATTCACCCCTCCACTTT.

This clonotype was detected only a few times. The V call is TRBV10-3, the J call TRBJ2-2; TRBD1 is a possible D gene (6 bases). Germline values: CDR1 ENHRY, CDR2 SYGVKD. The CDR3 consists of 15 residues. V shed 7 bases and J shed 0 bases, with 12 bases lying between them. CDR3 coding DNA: TGTGCCATCAAAGGACAGTCTGCGAACACCGGGGAGCTGTTTTTT. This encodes CAIKGQSANTGELFF.

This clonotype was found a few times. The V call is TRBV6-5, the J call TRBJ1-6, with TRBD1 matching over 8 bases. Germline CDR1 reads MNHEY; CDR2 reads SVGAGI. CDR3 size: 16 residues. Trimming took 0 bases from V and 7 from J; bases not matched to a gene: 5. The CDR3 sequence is CASSYSWGQANSPLHF. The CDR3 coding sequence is TGTGCCAGCAGTTACTCTTGGGGACAGGCCAATTCACCCCTCCACTTT.

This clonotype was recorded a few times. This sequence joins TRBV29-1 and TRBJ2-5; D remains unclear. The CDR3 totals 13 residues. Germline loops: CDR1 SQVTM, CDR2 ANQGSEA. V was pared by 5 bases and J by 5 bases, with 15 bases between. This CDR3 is CSVPGPTRETQYF. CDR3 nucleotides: TGCAGCGTTCCCGGACCGACCCGGGAGACCCAGTACTTC.

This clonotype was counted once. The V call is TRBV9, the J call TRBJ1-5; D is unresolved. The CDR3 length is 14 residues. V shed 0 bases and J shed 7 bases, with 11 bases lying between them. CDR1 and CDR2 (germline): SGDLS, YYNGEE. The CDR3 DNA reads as TGTGCCAGCAGCGTAGGAGAAGAGTACCAGCCCCAGCATTTT. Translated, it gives CASSVGEEYQPQHF.